This is a list of T cell receptor beta chains from one sample in a study of cytomegalovirus exposure and HLA in healthy donors. The protocol was immunoSEQ multiplex PCR, while the TCRdb copy is restricted to in-frame clones and leaves out a portion. Among 200,000 or so clones listed, approximately 82% were seen once. Sequences were obtained from PBMCs. These receptor sequences come from a woman between 18 and 29 years old in good health and CMV-seropositive. The CDR3 runs from the conserved cysteine through the conserved F or W. The order of the fields is D gene, CDR3 length, clone size, J gene, V gene, CDR3 DNA, CDR3 protein. D genes are given only for firm matches. Some rows have no size entry. The others give once, few or many, or a class for an expanded clone.

.,13,.,TRBJ1-1,TRBV25-1,TGTGCCAGCAGTGAATATTCTCACACTGAAGCTTTCTTT,CASSEYSHTEAFF
TRBD1,15,.,TRBJ2-3,TRBV4-1,TGCGCCAGCAGCCCGACAGGGGGCACGACAGATACGCAGTATTTT,CASSPTGGTTDTQYF
TRBD1,12,.,TRBJ2-5,TRBV6-5,TGTGCCAGCAAGGACAGGGTGGAGACCCAGTACTTC,CASKDRVETQYF
.,13,few,TRBJ2-7,TRBV29-1,TGCAGCGTTGACGGACAGACATTCCGCGAGCAGTACTTC,CSVDGQTFREQYF
TRBD1,16,.,TRBJ1-6,TRBV6-5,TGTGCCAGCAGTTACTCCACCGGGACAGGACATTCACCCCTCCACTTT,CASSYSTGTGHSPLHF
.,13,.,TRBJ2-2,TRBV6-5,TGTGCCAGCAGTTATTTCAGCACCGGGGAGCTGTTTTTT,CASSYFSTGELFF
.,13,.,TRBJ2-7,TRBV7-6,TGTGCCAGCAGCGTAGCCCCGGTCTACGAGCAGTACTTC,CASSVAPVYEQYF
TRBD2,13,once,TRBJ2-4,TRBV7-3,TGTGCCAGCAGCCGTAGCGGGGGAGACATTCAGTACTTC,CASSRSGGDIQYF
.,16,.,TRBJ2-3,TRBV7-9,TGTGCCAGCAGCTCCCTAACAGGGAAGAGCACAGATACGCAGTATTTT,CASSSLTGKSTDTQYF
TRBD1,16,.,TRBJ1-6,TRBV5-1,TGCGCCAGCAGCCGACTGCCCGGGACAGGGTTTTCACCCCTCCACTTT,CASSRLPGTGFSPLHF
TRBD2,14,.,TRBJ2-3,TRBV11-1,TGTGCCAGCAGCTTAGGGGGAGGGGCCGATACGCAGTATTTT,CASSLGGGADTQYF
TRBD2,15,.,TRBJ2-1,TRBV4-3,TGCGCCAGCAGCCAGGAGACTAGCGGGGGGAATGAGCAGTTCTTC,CASSQETSGGNEQFF
.,17,.,TRBJ1-2,TRBV30,TGTGCCTGGAGTTGGATCAACCCGGACAGCTCTAACTATGGCTACACCTTC,CAWSWINPDSSNYGYTF
TRBD1,15,.,TRBJ2-1,TRBV10-3,TGTGCCATCAGCCAGGGGGTGATACCACATTATGAGCAGTTCTTC,CAISQGVIPHYEQFF
.,13,.,TRBJ2-5,TRBV5-8,TGTGCCAGCAGACGGAGGGGCGGGGAGACCCAGTACTTC,CASRRRGGETQYF
TRBD1,14,.,TRBJ1-1,TRBV18,TGTGCCAGCTCGACCGGGACAGGGGTAGCTGAAGCTTTCTTT,CASSTGTGVAEAFF
TRBD2,17,.,TRBJ2-3,TRBV5-1,TGCGCCAGCAGCGCGCTACTAGCGCCGACTAGCACAGATACGCAGTATTTT,CASSALLAPTSTDTQYF
TRBD1,15,.,TRBJ1-1,TRBV4-1,TGCGCCAGCAGCCAGCAGACAGGGGGCTTTTTGGAGGCTTTCTTT,CASSQQTGGFLEAFF
.,11,.,TRBJ1-1,TRBV27,TGTGCCAGCAGAGGAGGCCCTGAAGCTTTCTTT,CASRGGPEAFF
.,17,few,TRBJ2-1,TRBV2,TGTGCCAGCAAGAAGGGTGGAGGAAGCAGCTCCTACAATGAGCAGTTCTTC,CASKKGGGSSSYNEQFF
.,15,.,TRBJ2-1,TRBV9,TGTGCCAGCAGCGGAGCGGTGAGCTCCTACAATGAGCAGTTCTTC,CASSGAVSSYNEQFF
TRBD1,11,few,TRBJ2-7,TRBV29-1,TGCAGCGTGGTTCAGGGGGTGGAGCAGTACTTC,CSVVQGVEQYF
.,14,.,TRBJ1-4,TRBV18,TGTGCCAGCTCACCAACAGGCGGTAATGAAAAACTGTTTTTT,CASSPTGGNEKLFF
.,16,few,TRBJ2-3,TRBV10-3,TGTGCCATCAGAGGATCCGCCGGCGGTAGCACAGATACGCAGTATTTT,CAIRGSAGGSTDTQYF
.,19,.,TRBJ2-2,TRBV15,TGTGCCACCAGCAGACAGACTATCGACTTATTTGGAGGCACCGGGGAGCTGTTTTTT,CATSRQTIDLFGGTGELFF
TRBD1,16,.,TRBJ2-7,TRBV10-3,TGTGCCATCAGTGAGTTTGACAGGGGGCAGTGGGACGAGCAGTACTTC,CAISEFDRGQWDEQYF
.,16,.,TRBJ2-4,TRBV7-9,TGTGCCAGCAGCTTAGAACTGACGGGAACCAAAAACATTCAGTACTTC,CASSLELTGTKNIQYF
TRBD1,15,once,TRBJ2-3,TRBV18,TGTGCCAGCTCACCACGGGGACAGGGTACAGATACGCAGTATTTT,CASSPRGQGTDTQYF
.,16,.,TRBJ1-6,TRBV5-1,TGCGCCAGCAGCTCCGAACAGGGTCTAGGGGATTCACCCCTCCACTTT,CASSSEQGLGDSPLHF
.,15,.,TRBJ1-3,TRBV28,TGTGCCAGCAGTCCCCGATATAGCGGGGGAAACACCATATATTTT,CASSPRYSGGNTIYF
.,14,.,TRBJ1-2,TRBV7-3,TGTGCCAGCAGCCCGACATTCGGGGTTGGAGGCTACACCTTC,CASSPTFGVGGYTF
.,15,.,TRBJ1-2,TRBV4-2,TGTGCCAGCAGCCCCCAACAGGAGGGGATTAGTGGCTACACCTTC,CASSPQQEGISGYTF
.,15,.,TRBJ2-2,TRBV11-2,TGTGCCAGCAGCTTAGGGGACTTTTACACCGGGGAGCTGTTTTTT,CASSLGDFYTGELFF
TRBD2,15,.,TRBJ2-3,TRBV6-1,TGTGCCAGCAGTAACTTAGCGGGGGAGGCAGATACGCAGTATTTT,CASSNLAGEADTQYF
.,12,.,TRBJ2-1,TRBV7-9,TGTGCCAGCAGCTCCATGGCCAATGAGCAGTTCTTC,CASSSMANEQFF
TRBD2,17,.,TRBJ2-2,TRBV7-9,TGTGCCAGCAGCGTGTACCTAGCGGGGAGGAACACCGGGGAGCTGTTTTTT,CASSVYLAGRNTGELFF
TRBD2,14,.,TRBJ2-7,TRBV9,TGTGCCAGCAGCGCGGGGACTAGCGGCTACGAGCAGTACTTC,CASSAGTSGYEQYF
.,14,.,TRBJ1-2,TRBV16,TGTGCCAGCAGCCAATCAGCAGGGTTTGGTGGCTACACCTTC,CASSQSAGFGGYTF
.,13,.,TRBJ2-3,TRBV2,TGTGTGTCCGGAGGGTTCAGCTCAGATACGCAGTATTTT,CVSGGFSSDTQYF
TRBD1,14,.,TRBJ1-6,TRBV6-6,TGTGCCAGCAGCCGGGACAGCGGCAATTCACCCCTCCACTTT,CASSRDSGNSPLHF
TRBD2,14,.,TRBJ2-3,TRBV5-6,TGTGCCAGCAGCGTCAGCGGGGGCACAGATACGCAGTATTTT,CASSVSGGTDTQYF
TRBD1,15,.,TRBJ2-7,TRBV28,TGTGCCAGCAGGAAGGACAGGGAATTCGCCTACGAGCAGTACTTC,CASRKDREFAYEQYF
.,14,.,TRBJ1-1,TRBV7-3,TGTGCCAGCAGCTTAACGGGGAGATCCACTGAAGCTTTCTTT,CASSLTGRSTEAFF
.,15,.,TRBJ2-6,TRBV5-4,TGTGCCAGCAGCTTAACGGGAGCTGGGGCCAGCGTCCTGACTTTC,CASSLTGAGASVLTF
.,14,.,TRBJ1-3,TRBV6-4,TGTGCCAGCAGTGAAGTTGCGGGAGGGAACACCATATATTTT,CASSEVAGGNTIYF
TRBD1,16,.,TRBJ1-2,TRBV27,TGTGCCAGCGCCCTCCGCGTGACAGGGGCCGCTACTCGCTACACCTTC,CASALRVTGAATRYTF
.,13,.,TRBJ2-1,TRBV10-1,TGCGCCAGCAGTGAGTCGGGATTAGCGGAGCAGTTCTTC,CASSESGLAEQFF
.,13,once,TRBJ1-1,TRBV2,TGTGCCAGCAGTGGAGGCCGGAACACTGAAGCTTTCTTT,CASSGGRNTEAFF
.,12,.,TRBJ2-1,TRBV7-9,TGTGCCAGCAGCCCTCGCTACGATGAGCAGTTCTTC,CASSPRYDEQFF
TRBD2,15,.,TRBJ2-1,TRBV9,TGTGCCAGCAGCCCGGAGACTAGCGGGTACAATGAGCAGTTCTTC,CASSPETSGYNEQFF
.,11,.,TRBJ1-1,TRBV6-1,TGTGCCAGCACCGGGAACACTGAAGCTTTCTTT,CASTGNTEAFF
.,14,.,TRBJ1-3,TRBV2,TGTGCCAGCAGTGAAGCAACAGGACGGAGCACCATATATTTT,CASSEATGRSTIYF
TRBD2,16,.,TRBJ2-5,TRBV7-7,TGTGCTAGCAGCTTGGCCAGCGGGGGGGCGGGAGAGACCCAGTACTTC,CASSLASGGAGETQYF
.,15,once,TRBJ2-2,TRBV7-9,TGTGCCAGCAGCCAGCCCAGGGGCAGGGGCGGGGAGCTGTTTTTT,CASSQPRGRGGELFF
TRBD2,17,.,TRBJ2-5,TRBV15,TGTGCCACCAGCAGAGAGGGACTAGCGGGTCTCCAAGAGACCCAGTACTTC,CATSREGLAGLQETQYF